The rows below give T cell receptor beta chains drawn from one sample of a study of graft-versus-host responses after intestinal transplantation. Measured with immunoSEQ multiplex PCR; TCRdb has only the in-frame clones, and not every one. This table has about 25,000 clones, 80% to 95% appearing once. The specimen was PBMCs, collected 18 days after transplant. The receptor source for this set is a human patient who received an intestinal transplant, so some T cells may come from the graft donor. The CDR3 runs from the conserved cysteine through the conserved F or W. The D gene is left open where the match is weak. Rows may omit the clone size; those that give it use once, few, many or a size class.

CDR3 DNA	CDR3 protein	J gene	D gene	CDR3 length	V gene	clone size
TGTGCCAGCAGCTTAGGCGGCACAGGGATCGATGGCTACACCTTC	CASSLGGTGIDGYTF	TRBJ1-2	-	15	TRBV7-6	-
TGCGCCAGCGAGGACAAGCTTAACACCGGGGAGCTGTTTTTT	CASEDKLNTGELFF	TRBJ2-2	-	14	TRBV5-1	-
TGTGCCAGCAGCGGCCTTACAGGGAACTATGGCTACACCTTC	CASSGLTGNYGYTF	TRBJ1-2	-	14	TRBV7-9	once
TGTGCCAGTAAAACATCCGCAGAGGGTTTGATTCAGTACTTC	CASKTSAEGLIQYF	TRBJ2-4	-	14	TRBV19	-
TGCGCCAGCAGCTGGGACGGTACTGGAAACACCATATATTTT	CASSWDGTGNTIYF	TRBJ1-3	-	14	TRBV5-1	-
TGTGCCAGCAGTTTTGGGTCAGGAGTGGGCACAGATACGCAGTATTTT	CASSFGSGVGTDTQYF	TRBJ2-3	-	16	TRBV27	-
TGTGCCAGCGCCCCTCGGGCAGGAGCCTATAATTCACCCCTCCACTTT	CASAPRAGAYNSPLHF	TRBJ1-6	-	16	TRBV6-4	few
TGTGCCATCAGTGAGTCGACTAGCAGCCCCTCAGGGGAGCAGTTCTTC	CAISESTSSPSGEQFF	TRBJ2-1	TRBD2	16	TRBV10-3	-
TGTGCCTGGAGTTACCCCGGGACTAGCGGCGGGAATGAGCAGTTCTTC	CAWSYPGTSGGNEQFF	TRBJ2-1	TRBD2	16	TRBV30	-
TGTGCCAGCAGTGAAATTACCACCGGGGAGCTGTTTTTT	CASSEITTGELFF	TRBJ2-2	-	13	TRBV25-1	-
TGTGCCAGCAGTGAAGGGACAGGGGGCAATCAGCCCCAGCATTTT	CASSEGTGGNQPQHF	TRBJ1-5	TRBD1	15	TRBV6-1	-
TGTGCCAGCAGTGGGGACTTTCTGGCCGGGGAGCTGTTTTTT	CASSGDFLAGELFF	TRBJ2-2	-	14	TRBV13	-
TGTGCCACCAGCTCGGACCCACAGGGGTCTCCTGGAAACACCATATATTTT	CATSSDPQGSPGNTIYF	TRBJ1-3	TRBD1	17	TRBV15	-
TGTGCCAGCAGTCACGGGACAGTCGGGGGAGAGACCCAGTACTTC	CASSHGTVGGETQYF	TRBJ2-5	-	15	TRBV6-5	-
TGTGCCAGCAGCTTAGGAAGGGGCCGCACCCACGAGCAGTACTTC	CASSLGRGRTHEQYF	TRBJ2-7	-	15	TRBV7-9	-
TGCAGCGTTGACGGGGGGAGCTCCTACAATGAGCAGTTCTTC	CSVDGGSSYNEQFF	TRBJ2-1	TRBD2	14	TRBV29-1	-
TGTGCCAGCAGTTCCCCCTATGGCTACACCTTC	CASSSPYGYTF	TRBJ1-2	-	11	TRBV6-1	-
TGTGCCAGCTCACCCACCCTCGGACAGAGTGATGAGCAGTTCTTC	CASSPTLGQSDEQFF	TRBJ2-1	-	15	TRBV18	once
TGTGCCAGGAGCCCGAGGGGAAACAACTATGGCTACACCTTC	CARSPRGNNYGYTF	TRBJ1-2	-	14	TRBV19	once
TGTGCCAGCAGCTCGCGGTCAACCCCCTACGAGCAGTACTTC	CASSSRSTPYEQYF	TRBJ2-7	-	14	TRBV7-9	-
TGTGCCACCGGCCTTGCCGGGACTTTCGAGCAGTACTTC	CATGLAGTFEQYF	TRBJ2-7	-	13	TRBV15	-
TGTGCCAGCTCGACAGGGGCTAGAGAGACCCAGTACTTC	CASSTGARETQYF	TRBJ2-5	TRBD1	13	TRBV18	-
TGTGCCAGTAGTAGGCTTGACTCTGGAAACACCATATATTTT	CASSRLDSGNTIYF	TRBJ1-3	-	14	TRBV19	-
TGCGCCAGCAGCTTGGATCCAGGGGCGGACGAGCAGTACTTC	CASSLDPGADEQYF	TRBJ2-7	-	14	TRBV5-1	once
TGTGCCATCAGTGAGTCGTCGGCACAAAGCCCAGGTCGTGAGGCCGGCGAGCAGTACTTC	CAISESSAQSPGREAGEQYF	TRBJ2-7	-	20	TRBV10-3	-
TGTGCCAGCAGCCAAGATCTGGGCTGGGGGACTCCCGGGGAGCTGTTTTTT	CASSQDLGWGTPGELFF	TRBJ2-2	-	17	TRBV4-2	-
TGTGCCAGCAGCATGGGTCTGAACACTGAAGCTTTCTTT	CASSMGLNTEAFF	TRBJ1-1	-	13	TRBV9	-
TGTGCCAGCAGCTCAACAGGGAGCTATGGCTACACCTTC	CASSSTGSYGYTF	TRBJ1-2	-	13	TRBV7-9	few
TGTGCCAGCAGTTCCTGGGACAGGGCGAATGAAGGGGAGCAGTTCTTC	CASSSWDRANEGEQFF	TRBJ2-1	TRBD1	16	TRBV27	-
TGTGCCAGCAGCTTAGGTCTAGCGGGGAGCACAGATACGCAGTATTTT	CASSLGLAGSTDTQYF	TRBJ2-3	TRBD2	16	TRBV7-6	-
TGTGCCAGCAGTTTAGGGTCGGCTTATGGCTACACCTTC	CASSLGSAYGYTF	TRBJ1-2	-	13	TRBV27	-
TGTGCCAGCAGCTTTAATTCACCCCTCCACTTT	CASSFNSPLHF	TRBJ1-6	-	11	TRBV7-8	-
TGTGCCACCAGCACCCGCCCCCGCGGGCTCCCTGGCACAGATACGCAGTATTTT	CATSTRPRGLPGTDTQYF	TRBJ2-3	-	18	TRBV15	-
TGCGCCAGCAGCCAAGTTGGGATCAGGGAGCAGTTCTTC	CASSQVGIREQFF	TRBJ2-1	-	13	TRBV4-1	-
TGTGCCAGCAGTTTAAAGGGAGGGTACGAGCAGTACTTC	CASSLKGGYEQYF	TRBJ2-7	TRBD2	13	TRBV7-9	-
TGTGCCAGCAGTGAAGCGGCCCCTGGACCAATCCACAATGAGCAGTTCTTC	CASSEAAPGPIHNEQFF	TRBJ2-1	-	17	TRBV2	-
TGTGCCAGCAGCTTAATTTTCTACGAGCAGTACTTC	CASSLIFYEQYF	TRBJ2-7	-	12	TRBV7-2	-
TGTGCCAGCAGCCAGGGACTAGCGCCCGGAGAGCAGTTCTTC	CASSQGLAPGEQFF	TRBJ2-1	TRBD2	14	TRBV7-6	-
TGTGCCATCAGTCGGGAGCGGTACTATCATTACAATGAGCAGTTCTTC	CAISRERYYHYNEQFF	TRBJ2-1	-	16	TRBV10-3	-